This T cell receptor (beta chain) was observed in a study of OX40 agonist ivuxolimab in advanced cancers. Background on the whole study: Ivuxolimab was a fully human IgG2 agonistic monoclonal antibody targeting the costimulatory receptor OX40 (CD134). Intravenous ivuxolimab was administered to patients every 2 weeks at six dose levels: 0.01, 0.1, 0.3, 1.5, 3 and 10 mg/kg. Among the roughly 52 dose-escalation patients, about 20 had hepatocellular carcinoma, 15 or so melanoma, 9 renal cell carcinoma and 9 head and neck cancer. In the dose-escalation cohort, approximately 82% of patients were male, and the mean age was roughly 60 years, with a range of 23 to 79. Prior anti-PD-1, anti-PD-L1 or anti-CTLA-4 therapy was permitted, and checkpoint inhibitors had been received by around 40% of dose-escalation patients. The purpose of peripheral TCRbeta sequencing was to test whether ivuxolimab changed TCR sequence diversity and led to clonal T-cell expansion. The paper reports the monotherapy dose-escalation portion (N of about 54 patients) of the phase I ivuxolimab trial. Partial responses occurred in three dose-escalation patients: two with cutaneous melanoma and one with hepatocellular carcinoma. Here is what the overall study found, with its caveats: On average, CD8+ T cells showed more expanded clones than CD4+ T cells after ivuxolimab. In the 0.1-3.0 mg/kg groups, partial responders were among the patients with the lowest normalized peripheral clonal expansion, particularly in CD8+ T cells. At doses of 0.1 to 3.0 mg/kg, clonal expansion of both CD4+ and CD8+ T cells in blood was seen between baseline and week 6. Low levels of normalized T-cell clonal expansion were also seen in some patients who did not respond. The antigen specificity of the clonally expanded peripheral T cells was not determined.

Genomic DNA was isolated from the sorted cells so that the TCRbeta CDR3 region could be sequenced. The immunoSEQ Assay was used to sequence the TCRbeta CDR3 regions. TCRdb took this table from immuneACCESS and kept in-frame rearrangements with V and J called. Such tables lack part of the clones; where checked against another copy, unresolved V genes explain under half of the gap, and the rest is unexplained. A total of some 150,000 clones appear in this sample, just over 90% of them only once. Clones ranked in the top ten supply approximately 1% of the sample. Patients with a history of autoimmune disease or receiving systemic immunosuppression were excluded from the trial. Peripheral blood for TCR sequencing was collected from all dose cohorts at baseline, on cycle 4 day 1, and on cycle 7 day 1. Samples were obtained from an open-label, multicenter, first-in-human phase I dose-escalation trial of ivuxolimab. Adults with locally advanced or metastatic head and neck squamous cell, hepatocellular, melanoma or renal cell carcinoma were enrolled in the trial. Before TCR sequencing, CD4+ T cells and CD8+ T cells were sorted from peripheral blood as separate populations.

As concerns this clone: Its antigen specificity is not known. No base quality values were provided; no much bigger clone lies one nucleotide off.

Trimming accounts for 5 bases at V and 2 bases at J, while the number of junction bases matched to no gene is 11. CDR1 and CDR2 are drawn from the germline V gene: SGHTA, FQGNSA. The CDR3 covers 17 residues, taking in both the cysteine and the phenylalanine. The only DNA kept is the CDR3, 51 bases in frame from the first base. This specimen consisted of CD4+ or CD8+ T cells sorted from blood, obtained in a trial of the OX40 agonist ivuxolimab. This receptor was taken from an adult with an advanced solid tumor such as melanoma, head and neck, liver or kidney cancer. The sequence is built from TRBV7-2 and TRBJ1-5, with TRBD1 identical over 8 junction bases. CDR3 reads: CASSPLDRGRGNQPQHF. The nucleotide sequence reads as follows: TGTGCCAGCAGCCCACTCGACAGGGGCCGGGGCAATCAGCCCCAGCATTTT. The variable domain in full, with residues beyond the CDR3 obtained from the reference TRBV7-2 and TRBJ1-5 genes, is GAGVSQSPSNKVTEKGKDVELRCDPISGHTALYWYRQSLGQGLEFLIYFQGNSAPDKSGLPSDRFSAERTGGSVSTLTIQRTQQEDSAVYLCASSPLDRGRGNQPQHFGDGTRLSIL.